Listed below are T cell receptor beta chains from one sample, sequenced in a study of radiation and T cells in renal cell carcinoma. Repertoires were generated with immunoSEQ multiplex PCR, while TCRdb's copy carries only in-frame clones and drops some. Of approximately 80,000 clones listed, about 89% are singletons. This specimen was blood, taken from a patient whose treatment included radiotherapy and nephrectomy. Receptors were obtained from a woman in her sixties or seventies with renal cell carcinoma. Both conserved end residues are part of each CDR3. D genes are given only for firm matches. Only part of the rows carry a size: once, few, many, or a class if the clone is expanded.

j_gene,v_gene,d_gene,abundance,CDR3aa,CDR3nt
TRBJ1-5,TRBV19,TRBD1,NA,CASSIYAGGGGSNQPQHF,TGTGCCAGTAGTATATATGCTGGGGGAGGGGGCAGCAATCAGCCCCAGCATTTT
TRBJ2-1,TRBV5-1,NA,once,CASSFRDTSSYNEQFF,TGCGCCAGCAGCTTCCGGGACACGAGCTCCTACAATGAGCAGTTCTTC
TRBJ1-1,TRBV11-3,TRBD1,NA,CASSPRQGINTEAFF,TGTGCCAGCAGCCCGCGACAGGGGATTAACACTGAAGCTTTCTTT
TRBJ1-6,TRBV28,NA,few,CASRYRGGISNSPLHF,TGTGCCAGCAGATATCGAGGGGGAATATCTAATTCACCCCTCCACTTT
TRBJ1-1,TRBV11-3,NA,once,CASSLGTANTEAFF,TGTGCCAGCAGCTTAGGGACGGCGAACACTGAAGCTTTCTTT
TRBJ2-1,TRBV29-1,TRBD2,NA,CSVARASGGNEQFF,TGCAGCGTTGCTAGGGCTAGCGGGGGCAATGAGCAGTTCTTC
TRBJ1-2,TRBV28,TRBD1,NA,CASLKRKGQGLYGYTF,TGTGCCAGCTTGAAAAGGAAAGGACAGGGCCTTTATGGCTACACCTTC
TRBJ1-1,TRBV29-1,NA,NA,CSVGQMNTEAFF,TGCAGCGTTGGACAGATGAACACTGAAGCTTTCTTT
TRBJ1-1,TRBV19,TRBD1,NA,CASSKTGASTEAFF,TGTGCCAGTAGCAAGACAGGGGCGAGCACTGAAGCTTTCTTT
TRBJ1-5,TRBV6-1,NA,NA,CASIVIRGSNQPQHF,TGTGCCAGCATTGTCATCAGGGGAAGCAATCAGCCCCAGCATTTT
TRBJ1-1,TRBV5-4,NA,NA,CASSLGLGPTNTEAFF,TGTGCCAGCAGCTTGGGCTTGGGACCGACGAACACTGAAGCTTTCTTT
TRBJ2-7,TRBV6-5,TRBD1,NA,CASSRSRDRRYEQYF,TGTGCCAGCAGCCGAAGCCGGGACAGACGCTACGAGCAGTACTTC
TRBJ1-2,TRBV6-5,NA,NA,CASTTGGKSNYGYTF,TGTGCCAGCACAACAGGAGGGAAATCTAACTATGGCTACACCTTC
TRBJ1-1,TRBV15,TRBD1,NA,CATSRVVGQGNTEAFF,TGTGCCACCAGCAGAGTAGTAGGACAGGGGAACACTGAAGCTTTCTTT
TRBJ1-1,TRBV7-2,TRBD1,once,CASSSQGMNTEAFF,TGTGCCAGCAGCTCACAGGGGATGAACACTGAAGCTTTCTTT
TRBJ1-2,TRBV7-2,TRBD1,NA,CASSFRTGKTYGYTF,TGTGCCAGCAGCTTTCGGACAGGGAAGACCTATGGCTACACCTTC
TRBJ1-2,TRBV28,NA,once,CASSLVPGKVNGYTF,TGTGCCAGCAGTTTAGTCCCAGGGAAGGTGAATGGCTACACCTTC
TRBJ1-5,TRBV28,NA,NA,CASSLREMPNQPQHF,TGTGCCAGCAGTTTGAGGGAAATGCCAAATCAGCCCCAGCATTTT
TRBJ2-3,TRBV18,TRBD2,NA,CASSPTTPGLAADTQYF,TGTGCCAGCTCACCAACAACTCCGGGACTAGCGGCAGATACGCAGTATTTT
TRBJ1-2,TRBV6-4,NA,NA,CASSADRGYGYTF,TGTGCCAGCAGTGCGGACCGGGGCTATGGCTACACCTTC
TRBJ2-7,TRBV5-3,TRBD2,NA,CARSSMRSTSGRNEQYF,TGTGCCAGAAGCTCGATGCGCTCGACTAGCGGCCGCAACGAGCAGTACTTC